A few counts support the clone carrying this T cell receptor beta chain. In TCRdb, the PCR reads were re-called with MiXCR into one record per CDR3 protein. Of hundreds of thousands of distinct CDR3 sequences listed, about 25% are singletons. Naive CD8 T cells underwent sorting with the CD8+CD4-CCR7+CD45RA+ definition. The record originates from a study of molecular identifiers for immune sequencing clone quantification. Material: naive CD8+ T cells from blood, with Jurkat cell RNA spiked in. Subset indicated: FACS-sorted CD8+CD4-CCR7+CD45RA+ naive T cells. The origin of this receptor is a human donor in good health. Some libraries in this study had Jurkat cell RNA spiked in.

The CDR3 loop is CASSFIAGGLPSTDTQYF. The CDR3 coding sequence is TGTGCCAGCAGTTTTATAGCGGGGGGTCTACCTAGCACAGATACGCAGTATTTT. This chain links TRBV12-3 or TRBV12-4 with TRBJ2-3; 10 bases agree with TRBD2. The CDR3 is made up of 18 amino acids. V was pared by 3 bases and J by 0 bases, with 9 bases of the junction left unmatched.